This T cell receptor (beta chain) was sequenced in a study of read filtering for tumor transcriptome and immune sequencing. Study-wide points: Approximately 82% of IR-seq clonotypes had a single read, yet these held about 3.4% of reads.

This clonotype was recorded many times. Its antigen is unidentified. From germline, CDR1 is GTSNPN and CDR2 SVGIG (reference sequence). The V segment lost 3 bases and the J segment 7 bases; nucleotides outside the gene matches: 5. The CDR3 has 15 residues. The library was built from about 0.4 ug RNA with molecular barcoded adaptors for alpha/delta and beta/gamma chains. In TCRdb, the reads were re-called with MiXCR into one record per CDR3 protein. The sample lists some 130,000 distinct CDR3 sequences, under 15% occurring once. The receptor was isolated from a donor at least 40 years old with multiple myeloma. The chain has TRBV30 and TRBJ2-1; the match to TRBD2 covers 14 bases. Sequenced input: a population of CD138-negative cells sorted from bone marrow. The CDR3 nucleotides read TGTGCCTGGAGCGCCGGGACTAGCGGGGGAAATGAGCAGTTCTTC. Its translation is CAWSAGTSGGNEQFF.